This TCR beta chain stems from a study of T cell repertoires in cytomegalovirus infection. TCRdb re-analysed the reads in MiXCR, keeping a single row per CDR3 protein. Among under 250,000 distinct CDR3 sequences listed, about 7% were seen once. At least ten counts were recorded for this clonotype. Its antigen is unknown. Study-wide results and caveats: HLA-C-restricted, CMV-specific TCR beta clonotypes were dominant ex vivo.

Looked up from germline, CDR1 is DFQATT and CDR2 is SNEGSKA (reference sequence). V lost 5 bases to trimming and J lost 8 bases, with 15 bases between them. This CDR3 has 12 amino acids. The gene calls are TRBV20-1 and TRBJ1-2; a weak D match, TRBD1 (5 bases). The sequence was collected from a human donor in good health (CMV status not recorded). Some clones in this sample may be carry-over from other donors' samples. The sequenced sample consisted of PBMCs. CDR3 residues: CSADLRGVGYTF. Here the CDR3 DNA reads TGCAGTGCTGACCTACGAGGGGTAGGCTACACCTTC.